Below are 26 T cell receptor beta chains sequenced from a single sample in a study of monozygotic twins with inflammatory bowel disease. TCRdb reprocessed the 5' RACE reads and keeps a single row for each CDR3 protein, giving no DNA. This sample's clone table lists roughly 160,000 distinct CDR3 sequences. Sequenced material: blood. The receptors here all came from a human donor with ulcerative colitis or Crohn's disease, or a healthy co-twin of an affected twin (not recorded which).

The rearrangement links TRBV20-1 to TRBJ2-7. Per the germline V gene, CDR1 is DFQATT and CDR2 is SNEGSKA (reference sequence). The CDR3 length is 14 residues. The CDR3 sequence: CSAPETGISYEQYF.

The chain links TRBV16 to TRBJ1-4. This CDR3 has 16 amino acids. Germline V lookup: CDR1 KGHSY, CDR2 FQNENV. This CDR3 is CASSQWAETDNEKLFF. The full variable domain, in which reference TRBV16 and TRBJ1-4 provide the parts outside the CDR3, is GEEVAQTPKHLVRGEGQKAKLYCAPIKGHSYVFWYQQVLKNEFKFLISFQNENVFDETGMPKERFSAKCLPNSPCSLEIQATKLEDSAVYFCASSQWAETDNEKLFFGSGTQLSVL.

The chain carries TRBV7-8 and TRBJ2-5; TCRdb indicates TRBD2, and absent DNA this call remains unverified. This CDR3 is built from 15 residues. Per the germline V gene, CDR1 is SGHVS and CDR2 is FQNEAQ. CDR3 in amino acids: CASSFRLAGEETQYF.

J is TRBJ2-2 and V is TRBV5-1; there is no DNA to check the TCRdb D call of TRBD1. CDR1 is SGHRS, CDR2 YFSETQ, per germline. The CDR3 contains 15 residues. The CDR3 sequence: CASRAGTTNTGELFF.

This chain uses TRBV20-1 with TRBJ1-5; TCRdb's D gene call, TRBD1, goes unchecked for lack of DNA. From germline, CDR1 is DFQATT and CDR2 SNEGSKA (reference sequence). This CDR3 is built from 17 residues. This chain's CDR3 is CSAIPWTGESSNQPQHF.

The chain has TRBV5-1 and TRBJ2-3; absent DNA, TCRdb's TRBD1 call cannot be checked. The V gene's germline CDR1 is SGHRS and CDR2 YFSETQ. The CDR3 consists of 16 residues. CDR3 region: CASSLINREGTDTQYF.

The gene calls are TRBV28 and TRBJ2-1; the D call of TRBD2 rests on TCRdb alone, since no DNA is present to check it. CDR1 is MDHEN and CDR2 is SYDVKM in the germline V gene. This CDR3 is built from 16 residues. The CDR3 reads CASSSVAGGPRNEQFF.

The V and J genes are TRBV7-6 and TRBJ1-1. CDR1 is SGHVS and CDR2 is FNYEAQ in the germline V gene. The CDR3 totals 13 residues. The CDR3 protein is CASSSLGISEAFF.

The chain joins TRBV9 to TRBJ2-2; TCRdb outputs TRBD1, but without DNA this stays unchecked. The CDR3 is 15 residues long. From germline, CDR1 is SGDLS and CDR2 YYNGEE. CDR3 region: CASSPDIRNTGELFF. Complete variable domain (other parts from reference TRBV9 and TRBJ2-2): DSGVTQTPKHLITATGQRVTLRCSPRSGDLSVYWYQQSLDQGLQFLIQYYNGEERAKGNILERFSAQQFPDLHSELNLSSLELGDSALYFCASSPDIRNTGELFFGEGSRLTVL.

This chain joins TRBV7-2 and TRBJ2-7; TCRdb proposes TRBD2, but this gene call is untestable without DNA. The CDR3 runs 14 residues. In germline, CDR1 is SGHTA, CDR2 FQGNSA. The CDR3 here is CASSSRLAFAEQYF.

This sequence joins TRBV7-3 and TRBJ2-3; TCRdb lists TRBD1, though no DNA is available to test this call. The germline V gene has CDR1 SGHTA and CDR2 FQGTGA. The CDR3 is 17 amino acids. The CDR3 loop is CASSPLPHTGVTDTQYF.

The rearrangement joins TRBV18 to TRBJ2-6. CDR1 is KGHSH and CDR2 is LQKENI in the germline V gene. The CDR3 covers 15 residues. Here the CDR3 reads CASSPIASGANVLTF.

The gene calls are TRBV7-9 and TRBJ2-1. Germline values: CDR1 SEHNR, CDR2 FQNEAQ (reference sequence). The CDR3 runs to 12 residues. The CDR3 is CASRLDNNEQFF.

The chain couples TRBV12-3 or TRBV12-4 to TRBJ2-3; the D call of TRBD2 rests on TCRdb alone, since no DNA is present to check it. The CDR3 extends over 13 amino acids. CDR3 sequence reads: CATERGRGDTQYF.

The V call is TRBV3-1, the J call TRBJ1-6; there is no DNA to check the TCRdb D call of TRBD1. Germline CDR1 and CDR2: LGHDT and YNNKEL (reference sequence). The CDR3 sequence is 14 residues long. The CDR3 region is CASSQGTWDSPLHF. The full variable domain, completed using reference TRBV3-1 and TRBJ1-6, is DTAVSQTPKYLVTQMGNDKSIKCEQNLGHDTMYWYKQDSKKFLKIMFSYNNKELIINETVPNRFSPKSPDKAHLNLHINSLELGDSAVYFCASSQGTWDSPLHFGNGTRLTVT.

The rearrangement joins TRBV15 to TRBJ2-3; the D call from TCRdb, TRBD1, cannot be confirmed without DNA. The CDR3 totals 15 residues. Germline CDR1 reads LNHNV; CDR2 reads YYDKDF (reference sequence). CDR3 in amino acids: CATSKGESRTDTQYF.

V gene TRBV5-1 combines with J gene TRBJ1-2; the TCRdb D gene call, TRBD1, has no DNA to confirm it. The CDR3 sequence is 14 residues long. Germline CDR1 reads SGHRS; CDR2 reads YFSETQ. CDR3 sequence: CASSLEQDHYGYTF.

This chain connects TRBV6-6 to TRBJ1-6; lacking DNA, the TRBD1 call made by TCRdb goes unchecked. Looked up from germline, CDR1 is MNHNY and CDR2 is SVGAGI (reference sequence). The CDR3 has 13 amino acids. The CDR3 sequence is CASSYDRNSPLHF.

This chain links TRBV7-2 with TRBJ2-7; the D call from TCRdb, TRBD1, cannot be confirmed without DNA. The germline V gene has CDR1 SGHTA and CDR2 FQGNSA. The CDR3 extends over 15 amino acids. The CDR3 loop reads CASSSPDRGSYEQYF. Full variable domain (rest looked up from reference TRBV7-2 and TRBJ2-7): GAGVSQSPSNKVTEKGKDVELRCDPISGHTALYWYRQSLGQGLEFLIYFQGNSAPDKSGLPSDRFSAERTGGSVSTLTIQRTQQEDSAVYLCASSSPDRGSYEQYFGPGTRLTVT.

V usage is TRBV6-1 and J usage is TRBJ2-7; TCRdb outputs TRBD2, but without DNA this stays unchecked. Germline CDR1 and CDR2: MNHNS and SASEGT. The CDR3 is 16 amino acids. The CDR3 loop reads CASSEIPSGGAYEQYF.

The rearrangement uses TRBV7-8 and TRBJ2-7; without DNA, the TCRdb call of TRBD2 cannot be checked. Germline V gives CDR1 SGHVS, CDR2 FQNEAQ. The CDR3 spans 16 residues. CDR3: CASSLVEREWSHEQYF. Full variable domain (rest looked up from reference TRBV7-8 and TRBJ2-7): GAGVSQSPRYKVAKRGQDVALRCDPISGHVSLFWYQQALGQGPEFLTYFQNEAQLDKSGLPSDRFFAERPEGSVSTLKIQRTQQEDSAVYLCASSLVEREWSHEQYFGPGTRLTVT.

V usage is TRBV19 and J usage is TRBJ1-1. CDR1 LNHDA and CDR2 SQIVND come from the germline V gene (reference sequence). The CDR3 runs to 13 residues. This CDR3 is CASSIAWGTEAFF.

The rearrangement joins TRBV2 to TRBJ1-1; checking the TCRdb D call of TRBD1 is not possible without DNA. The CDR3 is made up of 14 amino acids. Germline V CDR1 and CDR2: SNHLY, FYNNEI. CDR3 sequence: CASRQGTEYTEAFF.

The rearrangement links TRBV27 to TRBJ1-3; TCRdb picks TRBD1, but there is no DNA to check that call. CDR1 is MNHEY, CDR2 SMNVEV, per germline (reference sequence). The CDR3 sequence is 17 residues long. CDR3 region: CASSSRGTGISGNTIYF.

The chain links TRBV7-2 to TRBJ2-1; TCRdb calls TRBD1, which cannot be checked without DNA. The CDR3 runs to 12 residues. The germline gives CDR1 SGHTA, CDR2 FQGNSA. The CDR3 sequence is CASSLEEGGKFF.

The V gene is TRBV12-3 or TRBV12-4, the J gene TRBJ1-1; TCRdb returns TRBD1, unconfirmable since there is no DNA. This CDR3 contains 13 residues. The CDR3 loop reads CASHRGGSLEAFF.